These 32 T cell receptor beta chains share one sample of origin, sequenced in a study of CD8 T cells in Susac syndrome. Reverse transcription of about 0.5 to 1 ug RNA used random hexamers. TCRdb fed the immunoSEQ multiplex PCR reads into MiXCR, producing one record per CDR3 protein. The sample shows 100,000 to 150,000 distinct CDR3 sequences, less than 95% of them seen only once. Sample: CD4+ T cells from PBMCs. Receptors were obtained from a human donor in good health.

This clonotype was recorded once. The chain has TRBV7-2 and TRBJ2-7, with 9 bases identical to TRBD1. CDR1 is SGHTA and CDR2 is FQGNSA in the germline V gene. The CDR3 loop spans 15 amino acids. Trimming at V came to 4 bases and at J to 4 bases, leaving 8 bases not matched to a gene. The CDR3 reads CASSSQTGTGYEQYF. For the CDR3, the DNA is TGTGCCAGCAGCTCCCAGACAGGGACAGGGTACGAGCAGTACTTC.

Here the CDR3 DNA reads TGTGCCAGCAGCTTAGTGAGGGGGACGAACACCGGGGAGCTGTTTTTT. Translation gives CASSLVRGTNTGELFF. The chain joins TRBV7-9 to TRBJ2-2, with a weak D call TRBD1 (6 bases). The CDR3 runs 16 residues. Per the germline V gene, CDR1 is SEHNR and CDR2 is FQNEAQ (reference sequence). The V end lost 1 base, the J end lost 0 bases, and 9 bases lay between the germline ends. Complete variable domain (other parts from reference TRBV7-9 and TRBJ2-2): DTGVSQNPRHKITKRGQNVTFRCDPISEHNRLYWYRQTLGQGPEFLTYFQNEAQLEKSRLLSDRFSAERPKGSFSTLEIQRTEQGDSAMYLCASSLVRGTNTGELFFGEGSRLTVL.

The CDR3 DNA follows: TGCGCCAGCAGCTTGGCCCCTCTAGACTCCTACGAGCAGTACTTC. Its translation: CASSLAPLDSYEQYF. The chain uses TRBV5-1 and TRBJ2-7; D gene unclear. Germline assignment: CDR1 SGHRS and CDR2 YFSETQ. V dropped 0 bases and J dropped 0 bases, with 10 bases sitting between them. The CDR3 sequence is 15 residues long.

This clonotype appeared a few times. The CDR3 is CASSVGRRLAGEGETQYF. The CDR3 coding sequence is TGTGCCAGCAGCGTAGGGCGGCGACTAGCGGGAGAGGGGGAGACCCAGTACTTC. This chain uses TRBV9 with TRBJ2-5; 12 bases fit TRBD2. V was pared by 0 bases and J by 5 bases, with 11 bases of the junction left unmatched. Germline values: CDR1 SGDLS, CDR2 YYNGEE. The CDR3 consists of 18 residues.

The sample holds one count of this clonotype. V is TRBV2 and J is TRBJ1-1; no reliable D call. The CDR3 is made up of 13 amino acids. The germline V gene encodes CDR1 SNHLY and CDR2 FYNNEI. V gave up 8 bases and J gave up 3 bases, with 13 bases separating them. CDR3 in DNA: TGTGCCAGCCTTCTAGAGGTCGACACTGAAGCTTTCTTT. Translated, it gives CASLLEVDTEAFF. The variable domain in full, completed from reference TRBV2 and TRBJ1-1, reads EPEVTQTPSHQVTQMGQEVILRCVPISNHLYFYWYRQILGQKVEFLVSFYNNEISEKSEIFDDQFSVERPDGSNFTLKIRSTKLEDSAMYFCASLLEVDTEAFFGQGTRLTVV.

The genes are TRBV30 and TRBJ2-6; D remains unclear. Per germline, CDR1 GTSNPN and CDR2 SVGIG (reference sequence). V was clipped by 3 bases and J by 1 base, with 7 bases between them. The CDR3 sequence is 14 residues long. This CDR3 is CAWRRVSGANVLTF. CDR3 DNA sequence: TGTGCCTGGAGACGGGTTTCTGGGGCCAACGTCCTGACTTTC.

CDR3 residues: CSVETRRGTDTQYF. The CDR3 bases are TGCAGCGTAGAAACTAGGCGGGGCACAGATACGCAGTATTTT. The J gene is TRBJ2-3, the V gene TRBV29-1; a weak D match, TRBD2 (5 bases). The germline V gene has CDR1 SQVTM and CDR2 ANQGSEA. V dropped 6 bases and J dropped 1 base, with 14 bases sitting between them. The CDR3 totals 14 residues.

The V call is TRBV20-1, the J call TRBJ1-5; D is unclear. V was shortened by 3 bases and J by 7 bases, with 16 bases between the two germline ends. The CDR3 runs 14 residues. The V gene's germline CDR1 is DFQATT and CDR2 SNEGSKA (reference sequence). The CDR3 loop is CSASGSGGGQPQHF. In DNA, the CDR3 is TGCAGTGCTAGTGGGTCGGGAGGAGGCCAGCCCCAGCATTTT.

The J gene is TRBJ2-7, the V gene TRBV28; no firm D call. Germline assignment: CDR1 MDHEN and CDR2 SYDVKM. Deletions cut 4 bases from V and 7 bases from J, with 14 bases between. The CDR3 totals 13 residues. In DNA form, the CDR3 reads TGTGCCAGCAGTTCACCGGCTCTAGAAGAGCAGTACTTC. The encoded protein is CASSSPALEEQYF.

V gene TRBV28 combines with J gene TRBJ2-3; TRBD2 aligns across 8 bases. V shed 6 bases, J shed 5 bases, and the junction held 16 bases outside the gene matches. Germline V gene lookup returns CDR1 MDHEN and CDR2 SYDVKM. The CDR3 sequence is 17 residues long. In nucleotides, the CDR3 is TGTGCCAGCAGGGAATTGAGCGGGGGCCCGAGGAAAGATACGCAGTATTTT. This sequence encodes CASRELSGGPRKDTQYF.

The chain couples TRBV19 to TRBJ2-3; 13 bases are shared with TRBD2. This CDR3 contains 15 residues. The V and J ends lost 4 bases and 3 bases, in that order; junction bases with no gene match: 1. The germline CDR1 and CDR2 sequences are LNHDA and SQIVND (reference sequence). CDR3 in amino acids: CASSTTSGRTDTQYF. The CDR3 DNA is TGTGCCAGTAGTACGACTAGCGGGAGGACAGATACGCAGTATTTT.

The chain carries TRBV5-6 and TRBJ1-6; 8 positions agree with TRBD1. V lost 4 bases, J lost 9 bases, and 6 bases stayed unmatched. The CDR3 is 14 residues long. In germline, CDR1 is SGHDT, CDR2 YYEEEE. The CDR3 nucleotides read TGTGCCAGCAGCAGGACAGGGAGGGGTTCACCCCTCCACTTT. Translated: CASSRTGRGSPLHF.

CDR3 amino acids: CASSIGDNEQFF. DNA of the CDR3: TGTGCCAGCAGCATTGGTGACAATGAGCAGTTCTTC. V gene TRBV12-3 or TRBV12-4 combines with J gene TRBJ2-1; D is ambiguous. Trimming cost V 6 bases and J 5 bases, with 8 bases left between them. The CDR3 runs to 12 residues.

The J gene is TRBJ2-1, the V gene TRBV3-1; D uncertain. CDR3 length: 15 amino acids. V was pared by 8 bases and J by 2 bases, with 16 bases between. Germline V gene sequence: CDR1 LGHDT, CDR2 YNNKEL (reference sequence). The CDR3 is CASAQPQNTYNEQFF. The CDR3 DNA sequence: TGTGCCAGCGCGCAGCCTCAAAACACCTACAATGAGCAGTTCTTC.

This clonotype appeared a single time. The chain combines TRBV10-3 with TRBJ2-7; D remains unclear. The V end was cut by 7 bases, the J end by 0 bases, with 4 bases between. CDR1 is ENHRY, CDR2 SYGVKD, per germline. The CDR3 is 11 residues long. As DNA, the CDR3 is TGTGCCATCACTTCCTCCTACGAGCAGTACTTC. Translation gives CAITSSYEQYF.

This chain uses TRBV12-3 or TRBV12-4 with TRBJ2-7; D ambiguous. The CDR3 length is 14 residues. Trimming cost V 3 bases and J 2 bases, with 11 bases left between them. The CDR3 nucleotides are TGTGCCAGCAGTTTTACGGGTGGGCCCTACGAGCAGTACTTC. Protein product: CASSFTGGPYEQYF.

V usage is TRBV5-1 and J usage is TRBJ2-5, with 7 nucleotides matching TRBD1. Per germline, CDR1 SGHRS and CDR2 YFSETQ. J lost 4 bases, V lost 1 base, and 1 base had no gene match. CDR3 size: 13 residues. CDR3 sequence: CASSLSGGETQYF. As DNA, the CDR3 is TGCGCCAGCAGCTTGTCAGGGGGAGAGACCCAGTACTTC.

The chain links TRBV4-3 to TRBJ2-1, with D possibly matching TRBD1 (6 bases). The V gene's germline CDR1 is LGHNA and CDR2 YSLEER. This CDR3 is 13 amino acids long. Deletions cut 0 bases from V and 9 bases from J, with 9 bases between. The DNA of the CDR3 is TGCGCCAGCAGCCAAGATACAGGGCTTGAGCAGTTCTTC. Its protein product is CASSQDTGLEQFF.

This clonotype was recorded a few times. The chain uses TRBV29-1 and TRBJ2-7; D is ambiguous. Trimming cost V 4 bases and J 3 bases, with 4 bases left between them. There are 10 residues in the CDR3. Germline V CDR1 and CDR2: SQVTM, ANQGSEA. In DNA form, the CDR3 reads TGCAGCGTTGGGGGCTACGAGCAGTACTTC. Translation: CSVGGYEQYF.

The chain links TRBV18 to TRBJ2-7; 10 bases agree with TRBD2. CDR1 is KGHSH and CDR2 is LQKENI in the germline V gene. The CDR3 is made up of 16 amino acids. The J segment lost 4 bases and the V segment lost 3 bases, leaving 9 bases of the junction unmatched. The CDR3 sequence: CASSPSAGGPGYEQYF. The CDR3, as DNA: TGTGCCAGCTCACCCTCAGCGGGAGGGCCTGGGTACGAGCAGTACTTC.

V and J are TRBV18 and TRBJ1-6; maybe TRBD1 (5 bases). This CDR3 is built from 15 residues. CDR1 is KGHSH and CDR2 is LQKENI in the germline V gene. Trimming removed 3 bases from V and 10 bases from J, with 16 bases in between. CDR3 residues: CASSPGQGGQSPLHF. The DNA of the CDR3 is TGTGCCAGCTCACCTGGGCAGGGAGGGCAATCACCCCTCCACTTT. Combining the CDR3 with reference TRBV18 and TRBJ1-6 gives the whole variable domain NAGVMQNPRHLVRRRGQEARLRCSPMKGHSHVYWYRQLPEEGLKFMVYLQKENIIDESGMPKERFSAEFPKEGPSILRIQQVVRGDSAAYFCASSPGQGGQSPLHFGNGTRLTVT.

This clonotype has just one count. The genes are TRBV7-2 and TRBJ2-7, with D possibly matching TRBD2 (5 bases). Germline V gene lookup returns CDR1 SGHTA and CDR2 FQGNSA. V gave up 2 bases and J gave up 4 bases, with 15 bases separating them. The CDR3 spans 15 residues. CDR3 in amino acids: CASSLLANLLYEQYF. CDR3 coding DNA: TGTGCCAGCAGCTTACTAGCCAACCTATTATACGAGCAGTACTTC.

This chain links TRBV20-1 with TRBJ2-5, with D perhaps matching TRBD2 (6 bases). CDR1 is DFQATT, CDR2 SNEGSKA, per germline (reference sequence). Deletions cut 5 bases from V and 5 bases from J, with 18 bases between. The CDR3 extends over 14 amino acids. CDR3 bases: TGCAGTGCTGTAAGCCAACTAGCCGGGGAGACCCAGTACTTC. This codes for CSAVSQLAGETQYF.

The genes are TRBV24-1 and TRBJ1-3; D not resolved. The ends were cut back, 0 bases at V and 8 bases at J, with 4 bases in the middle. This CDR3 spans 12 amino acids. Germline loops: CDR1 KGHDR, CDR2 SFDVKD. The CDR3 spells CATSDLGYTIYF. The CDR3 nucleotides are TGTGCCACCAGTGATTTGGGATACACCATATATTTT.

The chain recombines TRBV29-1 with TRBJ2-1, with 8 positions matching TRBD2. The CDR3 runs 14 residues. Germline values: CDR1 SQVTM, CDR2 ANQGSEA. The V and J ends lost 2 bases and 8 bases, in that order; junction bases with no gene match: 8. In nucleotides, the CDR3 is TGCAGCGTTGAACCAGTTACTAGCGGCGATGAGCAGTTCTTC. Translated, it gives CSVEPVTSGDEQFF.

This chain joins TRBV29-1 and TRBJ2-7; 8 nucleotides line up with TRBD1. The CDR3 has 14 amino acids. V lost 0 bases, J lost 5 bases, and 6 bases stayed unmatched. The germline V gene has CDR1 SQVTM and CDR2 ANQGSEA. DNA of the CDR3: TGCAGCGTTGAAGAGAGGCAGGGGGCTGACGAGCAGTACTTC. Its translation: CSVEERQGADEQYF.

The CDR3 nucleotides are TGCAGTGCATCTCGCCTGAACACTGAAGCTTTCTTT. This encodes CSASRLNTEAFF. The rearrangement links TRBV20-1 to TRBJ1-1; no clear D. The germline V gene encodes CDR1 DFQATT and CDR2 SNEGSKA (reference sequence). The CDR3 consists of 12 residues. The V end was cut by 6 bases, the J end by 0 bases, with 8 bases between.

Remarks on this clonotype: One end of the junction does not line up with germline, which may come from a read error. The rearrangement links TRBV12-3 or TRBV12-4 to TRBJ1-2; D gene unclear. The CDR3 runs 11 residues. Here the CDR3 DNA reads TGTGCCAGCAGTTCCTACCCCCACGGAGCCTTC. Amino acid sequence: CASSSYPHGAF.

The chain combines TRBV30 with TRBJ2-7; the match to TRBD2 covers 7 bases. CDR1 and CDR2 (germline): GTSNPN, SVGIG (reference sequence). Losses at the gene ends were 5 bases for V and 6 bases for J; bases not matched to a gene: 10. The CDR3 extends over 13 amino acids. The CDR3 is CAWGAGVLGEQYF. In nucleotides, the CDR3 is TGTGCCTGGGGGGCGGGAGTTCTGGGCGAGCAGTACTTC.

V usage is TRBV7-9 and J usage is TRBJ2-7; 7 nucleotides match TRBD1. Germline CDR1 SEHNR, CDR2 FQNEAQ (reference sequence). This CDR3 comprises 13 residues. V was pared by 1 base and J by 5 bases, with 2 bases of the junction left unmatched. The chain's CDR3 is CASSLDRGNEQYF. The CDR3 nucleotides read TGTGCCAGCAGCTTAGACAGGGGAAACGAGCAGTACTTC.

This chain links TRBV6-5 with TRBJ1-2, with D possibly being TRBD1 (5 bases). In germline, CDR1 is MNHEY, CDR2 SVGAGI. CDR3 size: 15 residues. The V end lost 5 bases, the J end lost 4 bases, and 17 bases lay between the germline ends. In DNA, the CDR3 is TGTGCCAGCAGTCGGTCCACGACGGGGGGCTATGGCTACACCTTC. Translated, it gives CASSRSTTGGYGYTF.

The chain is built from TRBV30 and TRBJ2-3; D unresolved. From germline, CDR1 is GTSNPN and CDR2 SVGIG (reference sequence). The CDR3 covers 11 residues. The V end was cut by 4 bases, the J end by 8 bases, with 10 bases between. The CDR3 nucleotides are TGTGCCTGGACCGTCCAAAGTACGCAGTATTTT. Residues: CAWTVQSTQYF.